The next 30 T cell receptor beta chains were all read from a single sample in a study of tumor-infiltrating lymphocytes in primary liver carcinoma (dated by TCRdb to 2017 to 2019). Without any cell sorting, total RNA and DNA were extracted together from around 18-30 mg of bulk tissue using the AllPrep DNA/RNA mini kit. Reads for this sample came from an Illumina HiSeq 2500. Starting from 500 to 600 ng total RNA, TCRbeta-specific cDNA was produced by reverse transcription with a constant-region primer and ProtoScript II reverse transcriptase. Construction of the TCRbeta libraries relied on three nested rounds of multiplex PCR, following a slightly modified ARM-PCR procedure. Multiplex TRBV1-TRBV30 forward primers and a Cbeta reverse primer were used in the first two PCR rounds, each of which was run for around 10 cycles. Starting from the raw public reads, TCRdb applied fastp trimming at Q25, assembled clones with MiXCR and retained in-frame beta chains. Every distinct CDR3 protein forms one entry, paired with its most common genes and DNA. Here the sample has approximately 74,000 distinct CDR3 sequences; over 55% occur a single time. Approximately 14% of the sample is taken by the ten largest.

Material: liver tumor tissue from sampling region 4. This sample's cell subset or site label indicates: tumor region T4, right-lateral pole. Source of these receptors: a woman aged 55-70 years with primary liver carcinoma and hepatitis B virus infection.

Worth noting for this clonotype: The missing conserved phenylalanine or tryptophan at the end of this CDR3 makes a read error likely. The V gene is TRBV5-5, the J gene TRBJ2-2; a weak D match, TRBD2 (6 bases). The CDR3 extends over 15 amino acids. CDR1 and CDR2 from the germline V gene are SGHKS and YYEKEE (reference sequence). The CDR3 nucleotides read TGTGCCAGCAGCGGACACCGGTCGAACACCGGGGGGCTGTTTTCT. This encodes CASSGHRSNTGGLFS.

As to this clonotype: With a much larger clone just one base away, this may be a read error. The chain employs TRBV28 and TRBJ1-1; perhaps TRBD1 as D (6 bases). Germline CDR1 and CDR2: MDHEN and SYDVKM. V was trimmed by 3 bases and J by 5 bases, leaving 19 bases between them. The CDR3 has 16 amino acids. DNA for the CDR3: TGTGCCAGCAGTTTCTTGGGGGGGGCGGGGAGAACTGAAGCTTTCTTT. Residues: CASSFLGGAGRTEAFF.

In regard to this clonotype: It is likely a read error, because the conserved phenylalanine at the end of the CDR3 is missing. This rearrangement joins TRBV11-2 to TRBJ2-7, with 7 bases lining up with TRBD1. From germline, CDR1 is SGHAT and CDR2 FQNNGV. With 4 bases clipped from V and 4 bases from J, the junction kept 10 bases outside the gene matches. The CDR3 runs 15 residues. The CDR3 protein is CASSSHPGQIYEQYS. The CDR3 nucleotides read TGTGCCAGCAGCTCTCACCCGGGACAGATTTACGAGCAGTACTCT.

This clonotype was counted only a few times. The chain has TRBV20-1 and TRBJ2-7, with D possibly being TRBD1 (7 bases). The length of the CDR3 is 13 residues. Trimming removed 3 bases from V and 1 base from J, with 10 bases in between. Germline loops: CDR1 DFQATT, CDR2 SNEGSKA (reference sequence). This chain's CDR3 is CSAREGQSYEQYF. The CDR3 nucleotides are TGCAGTGCTAGGGAGGGACAGTCCTACGAGCAGTACTTC.

Notes on this clonotype: Because the CDR3 is missing its conserved closing phenylalanine or tryptophan, this is likely a read error. J is TRBJ2-1 and V is TRBV5-1, with D maybe TRBD1 (8 bases). This CDR3 has 13 residues. Germline V gene lookup returns CDR1 SGHRS and CDR2 YFSETQ. Trimming removed 3 bases at V and 9 bases at J, with 13 bases between. CDR3 bases: TGCGCCAGCAGCTATACAGGGGGGGGTGAGCAGTTCTTG. As protein: CASSYTGGGEQFL.

This clonotype was counted at least ten times. The V and J genes are TRBV5-4 and TRBJ2-1, with unresolved D. V was cut by 2 bases and J by 4 bases, with 10 bases left in between. The length of the CDR3 is 14 residues. CDR1 is SGHNT and CDR2 is YYREEE in the germline V gene (reference sequence). For the CDR3, the DNA is TGTGCCAGCAGCTTTGTTTCAGCATACAATGAGCAGTTCTTC. Translated: CASSFVSAYNEQFF. Variable domain in full (rest from reference TRBV5-4 and TRBJ2-1): ETGVTQSPTHLIKTRGQQVTLRCSSQSGHNTVSWYQQALGQGPQFIFQYYREEENGRGNFPPRFSGLQFPNYSSELNVNALELDDSALYLCASSFVSAYNEQFFGPGTRLTVL.

With regard to this clonotype: The CDR3 does not close with the conserved phenylalanine or tryptophan, likely indicating a read error. V usage is TRBV7-9 and J usage is TRBJ2-3; D not resolved. Trimming removed 2 bases from V and 5 bases from J, with 17 bases in between. Germline CDR1 reads SEHNR; CDR2 reads FQNEAQ (reference sequence). The CDR3 has 16 residues. CDR3 in DNA: TGTGCCAGCAGCTTACGCGGTCCCGGCGGTATAGATACGCAGTATTAT. This codes for CASSLRGPGGIDTQYY.

As for this clonotype: Since a much larger clone is just one base distant, this may be a read error. The rearrangement joins TRBV28 to TRBJ1-1; D unresolved. The germline V and J ends were trimmed by 3 bases and 0 bases, with 8 bases remaining between them. CDR1 MDHEN and CDR2 SYDVKM come from the germline V gene. This CDR3 is 14 amino acids long. The CDR3 DNA reads TGTGCCAGCAGTTTGCCAGGTGTGAACACTGAAGCTTTCTTT. The encoded protein is CASSLPGVNTEAFF.

A word on this clonotype: A read error may account for a junction end that differs from germline. The V call is TRBV6-6, the J call TRBJ1-5; no firm D call. Germline assignment: CDR1 MNHNY and CDR2 SVGAGI (reference sequence). This CDR3 has 13 amino acids. The CDR3 DNA is TGTGCTAGCAACCAAGACCCCCTTTCGCCCCAGCATTTT. Translation gives CASNQDPLSPQHF.

The chain uses TRBV12-3 or TRBV12-4 and TRBJ2-7; tentatively, D is TRBD2 (6 bases). V lost 7 bases and J 4 bases, leaving 17 bases between the germline ends. The CDR3 spans 14 residues. The CDR3 region is CASTEGLARYEQYF. The CDR3 DNA sequence: TGTGCCAGCACTGAGGGACTGGCTCGATACGAGCAGTACTTC.

This clonotype was seen many times. The gene calls are TRBV12-3 or TRBV12-4 and TRBJ1-4; no definite D call. The ends were cut back, 2 bases at V and 8 bases at J, with 9 bases in the middle. The CDR3 runs to 13 residues. In nucleotides, the CDR3 is TGTGCCAGCAGTTTAAATCTGTCGGAAAAACTGTTTTTT. Its protein product is CASSLNLSEKLFF.

As concerns this clonotype: Its ends do not fully match the called genes, so a read error is possible. The genes are TRBV24-1 and TRBJ2-5; no firm D call. The CDR3 contains 15 residues. Germline CDR1 and CDR2: KGHDR and SFDVKD. The chain's CDR3 is CAPSDRQSHQETQYF. The CDR3 coding sequence is TGTGCCCCCAGTGATCGTCAGTCGCACCAAGAGACCCAGTACTTC.

This clonotype was observed at least ten times. The rearrangement uses TRBV30 and TRBJ2-5, with D possibly called TRBD1 or TRBD2 (5 bases each). The germline V gene has CDR1 GTSNPN and CDR2 SVGIG (reference sequence). The V end was cut by 2 bases, the J end by 4 bases, with 8 bases between. The CDR3 spans 12 residues. The CDR3 bases are TGTGCCTGGAGTCGGGACGGAGAGACCCAGTACTTC. Amino acids: CAWSRDGETQYF.

On this clonotype itself: A junction boundary mismatches the germline segment, possibly from a read error. The chain combines TRBV5-4 with TRBJ2-2; a possible D gene is TRBD2 (6 bases). Germline V gives CDR1 SGHNT, CDR2 YYREEE (reference sequence). CDR3 length: 17 amino acids. CDR3 sequence: CTSSLSQRAFITGELFF. CDR3 nucleotides: TGTACCAGCAGCCTGAGCCAGCGGGCGTTTATCACCGGGGAGCTGTTTTTT.

Points on this clonotype: The CDR3 ends on some other residue instead of the conserved phenylalanine or tryptophan, so this is likely a read error. This chain joins TRBV7-9 and TRBJ1-2; D not resolved. CDR1 and CDR2 (germline): SEHNR, FQNEAQ (reference sequence). The CDR3 is made up of 16 amino acids. The CDR3 DNA is TGTGCCAGCAGCTCCCCCCCTGGGAGAGGAGACTATGACTACACCTCC. As protein: CASSSPPGRGDYDYTS.

Details on this clonotype: Possible read error: a much larger clone is one base away. V is TRBV5-1 and J is TRBJ2-7; tentatively, D is TRBD1 (6 bases). Germline values: CDR1 SGHRS, CDR2 YFSETQ. This CDR3 comprises 14 residues. This CDR3 is CASSLLGAPYEEYF. The CDR3 region has the DNA TGCGCCAGCAGCTTGTTGGGGGCTCCCTACGAGGAGTACTTC.

This clonotype was picked up a small number of times. The chain couples TRBV11-2 to TRBJ2-2; unclear D gene. The germline V and J ends were trimmed by 7 bases and 5 bases, with 11 bases remaining between them. CDR3 length equals 13 residues. The germline V gene encodes CDR1 SGHAT and CDR2 FQNNGV. CDR3 DNA: TGTGCCAGCAAAGTTCAGAATACCGGGGAGCTGTTTTTT. It is translated as CASKVQNTGELFF.

Comments on this clonotype: At one of its ends the junction is not consistent with the germline gene, which may arise from a read error. This chain uses TRBV6-5 with TRBJ1-4, with D hard to call. The CDR3 contains 13 residues. CDR1 is MNHEY and CDR2 is SVGAGI in the germline V gene. CDR3 bases: TGTGCCAGCAGTTTGAATGGGAATGTAAAACTGCTTTTT. As protein: CASSLNGNVKLLF.

This clonotype was seen a handful of times. A much larger clone differs by one base, so this may be a read error. The chain uses TRBV5-8 and TRBJ2-5, with TRBD2 identical over 14 bases. The V and J ends lost 4 bases and 7 bases, in that order; junction bases with no gene match: 9. CDR3 length: 16 amino acids. Germline loops: CDR1 SGHTS, CDR2 YDEGEE. The CDR3 DNA sequence: TGTGCCAGCAGCACAGGGACTAGCGGGAGACTGGGGACCCAGTACTTC. Its translation: CASSTGTSGRLGTQYF.

As concerns this clonotype: A read error may explain this, as a much larger clone is one base away. The CDR3 does not close with the conserved phenylalanine or tryptophan, likely indicating a read error. The chain uses TRBV28 and TRBJ2-5, with D perhaps TRBD1 or TRBD2 (5 bases each). Germline loops: CDR1 MDHEN, CDR2 SYDVKM. The V and J ends lost 2 bases and 1 base respectively, with 17 bases between them. There are 17 residues in the CDR3. The CDR3 spells CASSLGPPGSLQETQYY. The CDR3 DNA reads as TGTGCCAGCAGTTTAGGACCCCCAGGGAGCCTCCAAGAGACCCAGTACTAC.

Comment on this clonotype: The germline gene is not matched at one end of the junction; a read error may be the cause. The rearrangement joins TRBV10-3 to TRBJ2-1; TRBD2 agrees at 7 bases. Germline CDR1 reads ENHRY; CDR2 reads SYGVKD. The CDR3 extends over 17 amino acids. CDR3 sequence: CAITGGLADHSYNEQLF. CDR3 nucleotides: TGTGCCATCACCGGAGGGCTAGCGGACCACTCCTACAATGAGCAGCTCTTC.

As concerns this clonotype: The junction does not match germline at one end; this may be a read error. This chain uses TRBV5-4 with TRBJ2-7, with 12 bases fitting TRBD2. There are 16 residues in the CDR3. Germline CDR1 and CDR2: SGHNT and YYREEE (reference sequence). The CDR3 DNA sequence: TGTGCCAGCAGCTCGCCGGGACTAGCGGGCCCCTACGAGCAGTATTTC. This codes for CASSSPGLAGPYEQYF.

As for this clonotype: This could be a read error, since a much larger clone is one nucleotide away. The CDR3 region has the DNA TGTGACAGCAGTTTATCTTCGGGAGGGCCCCAAGGATATGGCTACACCTTC. Protein sequence: CDSSLSSGGPQGYGYTF. The V and J genes are TRBV28 and TRBJ1-2; no definite D call. Germline V gives CDR1 MDHEN, CDR2 SYDVKM. The CDR3 consists of 17 residues.

The rearrangement links TRBV7-9 to TRBJ2-5; 10 nucleotides line up with TRBD2. The CDR3 spans 16 residues. Germline V gives CDR1 SEHNR, CDR2 FQNEAQ (reference sequence). In DNA form, the CDR3 reads TGTGTCAGTAGCTTTATAGCGGGAGGATCGGGAGAGACCCAGTACTTC. This encodes CVSSFIAGGSGETQYF.

As regards this clonotype: A read error may produce the germline difference seen at one junction end. The V call is TRBV5-6, the J call TRBJ2-7; D possibly matches TRBD1 or TRBD2 (5 bases each). The germline V gene encodes CDR1 SGHDT and CDR2 YYEEEE. The CDR3 contains 17 residues. In DNA, the CDR3 is TGTGCCAGCAGCTTGGCCAGGGCTAGTGGGAGTCAGCACGACCAGTACTTC. Translating it yields CASSLARASGSQHDQYF. Full variable domain (missing parts from reference TRBV5-6 and TRBJ2-7): DAGVTQSPTHLIKTRGQQVTLRCSPKSGHDTVSWYQQALGQGPQFIFQYYEEEERQRGNFPDRFSGHQFPNYSSELNVNALLLGDSALYLCASSLARASGSQHDQYFGPGTRLTVT.

About this clonotype itself: One end of the junction does not line up with germline, which may come from a read error. The genes are TRBV29-1 and TRBJ2-7; 10 bases are shared with TRBD2. CDR3 length equals 13 residues. Germline V gene lookup returns CDR1 SQVTM and CDR2 ANQGSEA. DNA of the CDR3: TGCAGCATGACGGGGACTAGCGTCAACGAGCAGTATTTC. It specifies CSMTGTSVNEQYF.

Concerning this clonotype itself: A much larger clone sits a single nucleotide away, making a read error possible. The chain couples TRBV7-9 to TRBJ2-4; D may be TRBD1 (6 bases). Looked up from germline, CDR1 is SEHNR and CDR2 is FQNEAQ (reference sequence). The CDR3 has 15 residues. This CDR3 is CARSLAGQGLGIQYF. The CDR3, as DNA: TGTGCCAGAAGCTTAGCTGGCCAGGGGTTGGGCATTCAGTACTTC.

Of note for this clonotype: The conserved phenylalanine or tryptophan normally closing the CDR3 is absent here, so this likely arose from a read error. The chain recombines TRBV11-2 with TRBJ1-2; D possibly corresponds to TRBD1 (6 bases). This CDR3 has 13 residues. With 11 bases removed from V and 4 bases from J, the gap between germline ends came to 17 bases. Per the germline V gene, CDR1 is SGHAT and CDR2 is FQNNGV. CDR3 sequence: CAGNPDRIYGYTL. CDR3 in DNA: TGTGCCGGCAACCCGGACAGAATCTATGGCTACACCCTC.

J is TRBJ2-3 and V is TRBV11-2; a possible D gene is TRBD2 (6 bases). V lost 1 base, J lost 6 bases, and 20 bases lay in between. The CDR3 extends over 17 amino acids. Per the germline V gene, CDR1 is SGHAT and CDR2 is FQNNGV. As DNA, the CDR3 is TGTGCCAGCAGCTTAGGGGGACTGACGTACACGTGTGATACGCAGTATTTT. It encodes CASSLGGLTYTCDTQYF.

This clonotype was seen more than once but under ten times. This could be a read error, since a much larger clone is one nucleotide away. The chain employs TRBV20-1 and TRBJ2-5; 7 bases map to TRBD2. With V trimmed by 3 bases and J by 2 bases, 6 bases remained unmatched. CDR1 DFQATT and CDR2 SNEGSKA come from the germline V gene (reference sequence). The CDR3 runs 14 residues. Here the CDR3 DNA reads TGCAGTGCTAGGATAGCGGGCACACAAGAGACCCAGTACTTC. This translates into CSARIAGTQETQYF.